These 25 T cell receptor beta chains were all obtained from the same sample, sequenced in a study of cytomegalovirus exposure and HLA in healthy donors. PCR employed 60 Vbeta and 13 Jbeta primers. Method: immunoSEQ multiplex PCR; TCRdb's copy keeps in-frame clones and lacks some. The sample yields 150,000 or so clones, around 84% seen once. The sequenced material came from PBMCs. These receptor sequences come from a man aged 50 to 60 in good health and CMV-seronegative.

This chain connects TRBV9 to TRBJ2-1, with a weak D call TRBD2 (5 bases). V lost 3 bases and J lost 8, with 21 bases in between. CDR1 SGDLS and CDR2 YYNGEE come from the germline V gene. The CDR3 totals 16 residues. DNA for the CDR3: TGTGCCAGCAGCGGGGCTCTAGCCCGAGGAGGCGATGAGCAGTTCTTC. Its translation: CASSGALARGGDEQFF.

About this clone itself: This CDR3 fails to terminate in the conserved phenylalanine or tryptophan, so it likely reflects a read error. The V call is TRBV6-1, the J call TRBJ1-2; 10 bases are shared with TRBD1. From germline, CDR1 is MNHNS and CDR2 SASEGT. This CDR3 is built from 15 residues. The V segment lost 7 bases and the J segment 3 bases; nucleotides outside the gene matches: 8. CDR3 sequence: CASIPGQGSYYGYTL. For the CDR3, the DNA is TGTGCCAGCATTCCGGGACAGGGGAGTTACTATGGCTACACCCTC.

The gene calls are TRBV5-4 and TRBJ1-1; TRBD1 matches 11 bases. Germline CDR1 is SGHNT and CDR2 is YYREEE (reference sequence). V lost 5 bases, J lost 5 bases, and 8 bases stayed unmatched. The length of the CDR3 is 15 residues. CDR3 DNA: TGTGCCAGCAGACCCGGACAGGGGGCAGGGACTGAAGCTTTCTTT. Translating it yields CASRPGQGAGTEAFF.

This chain joins TRBV11-3 and TRBJ2-7, with 10 bases lining up with TRBD1. Trimming removed 5 bases from V and 3 bases from J; junction bases left unmatched: 7. The CDR3 sequence is 15 residues long. Germline-derived CDR1 and CDR2 are SGHNT and YENEEA. CDR3: CASSPPGQGYYEQYF. The CDR3, as DNA: TGTGCCAGCAGCCCCCCGGGACAGGGGTACTACGAGCAGTACTTC.

The genes are TRBV9 and TRBJ2-3, with 10 bases that match TRBD1. Germline CDR1 SGDLS, CDR2 YYNGEE. The CDR3 spans 17 residues. J lost 0 bases, V lost 0 bases, and 4 bases had no gene match. The CDR3 here is CASSVAGTGASTDTQYF. DNA for the CDR3: TGTGCCAGCAGCGTAGCAGGGACAGGGGCGAGCACAGATACGCAGTATTTT.

The chain employs TRBV5-1 and TRBJ2-1; the D gene is possibly TRBD2 (6 bases). CDR3 length: 15 residues. Deletions cut 2 bases from V and 0 bases from J, with 9 bases between. Germline CDR1 and CDR2: SGHRS and YFSETQ. The CDR3 spells CASSLVSGSYNEQFF. Written as DNA, the CDR3 is TGCGCCAGCAGCTTAGTTAGCGGCTCCTACAATGAGCAGTTCTTC.

The chain joins TRBV29-1 to TRBJ2-5; the match to TRBD2 covers 10 bases. V shed 6 bases and J 0 bases; nucleotides not matched to a gene: 4. The CDR3 has 14 residues. CDR1 is SQVTM and CDR2 is ANQGSEA in the germline V gene. Here the CDR3 reads CSVGTSVYQETQYF. CDR3 DNA: TGCAGCGTGGGGACTAGCGTGTACCAAGAGACCCAGTACTTC.

This chain connects TRBV30 to TRBJ2-7, with TRBD1 matching 8 bases. CDR1 is GTSNPN, CDR2 SVGIG, per germline (reference sequence). The CDR3 spans 14 residues. The V segment lost 0 bases and the J segment 4 bases; nucleotides outside the gene matches: 5. The CDR3 loop reads CAWSVGQGAYEQYF. The CDR3 nucleotides are TGTGCCTGGAGTGTTGGGCAGGGGGCTTACGAGCAGTACTTC.

This sequence joins TRBV19 and TRBJ1-4; D not resolved. V lost 3 bases to trimming and J lost 5 bases, with 16 bases between them. CDR1 and CDR2 (germline): LNHDA, SQIVND (reference sequence). The CDR3 covers 16 residues. The CDR3 reads CASSIPKINGNEKLFF. The CDR3 coding sequence is TGTGCCAGTAGTATTCCGAAAATCAACGGGAATGAAAAACTGTTTTTT.

This chain uses TRBV28 with TRBJ2-5; 7 bases agree with TRBD1. This CDR3 has 15 residues. Germline-derived CDR1 and CDR2 are MDHEN and SYDVKM. J lost 5 bases, V lost 6 bases, and 12 bases had no gene match. The CDR3, as DNA: TGTGCCAGCAGCGTAATCACAGGGGATAGGGAGACCCAGTACTTC. It encodes CASSVITGDRETQYF.

V and J are TRBV6-1 and TRBJ2-2; D possibly corresponds to TRBD1 (7 bases). V was cut by 2 bases and J by 6 bases, with 10 bases left in between. The CDR3 has 14 residues. Germline V lookup: CDR1 MNHNS, CDR2 SASEGT. CDR3 nucleotides: TGTGCCAGCAGTGAATCAGGGGGGCCCGGGGAGCTGTTTTTT. Translation: CASSESGGPGELFF.

The gene calls are TRBV11-2 and TRBJ1-1, with 8 nucleotides matching TRBD1. This CDR3 has 14 amino acids. The ends lost 0 bases at V and 11 bases at J; junction bases unmatched: 8. The germline CDR1 and CDR2 sequences are SGHAT and FQNNGV. CDR3 sequence (DNA): TGTGCCAGCAGCTTAGAGGGGGACAGGAGAAGTGCTTTCTTT. Its translation: CASSLEGDRRSAFF.

This chain connects TRBV5-4 to TRBJ2-3; 15 positions agree with TRBD2. CDR1 and CDR2 from the germline V gene are SGHNT and YYREEE (reference sequence). This CDR3 contains 18 residues. Unmatched junction bases numbered 13, after V lost 5 bases and J lost 6 bases. Written as DNA, the CDR3 is TGTGCCAGCAGTCTATCACCGGGACTAGCGGGAGGAGGGGATACGCAGTATTTT. This sequence encodes CASSLSPGLAGGGDTQYF.

This clone was found a few times. The gene calls are TRBV5-4 and TRBJ2-2; the match to TRBD2 covers 7 bases. Looked up from germline, CDR1 is SGHNT and CDR2 is YYREEE (reference sequence). V lost 1 base, J lost 6 bases, and 6 bases stayed unmatched. The CDR3 totals 15 residues. The CDR3 here is CASSLSGTTPGELFF. The DNA of the CDR3 is TGTGCCAGCAGCTTGTCCGGGACTACTCCCGGGGAGCTGTTTTTT.

Comments on this clone: This specimen includes other DNA sequences encoding the same CDR3. The chain employs TRBV9 and TRBJ1-5; possible D gene TRBD1, 5 bases. The CDR3 extends over 14 amino acids. Germline V gives CDR1 SGDLS, CDR2 YYNGEE. V shed 0 bases and J shed 5 bases, with 9 bases lying between them. In DNA form, the CDR3 reads TGTGCCAGCAGCGTAGGTGCGGGGGATCAGCCCCAGCATTTT. Protein sequence: CASSVGAGDQPQHF.

V gene TRBV5-4 combines with J gene TRBJ2-1, with TRBD1 matching 11 bases. Trimming cost V 4 bases and J 8 bases; bases outside gene matches: 11. There are 16 residues in the CDR3. CDR1 is SGHNT, CDR2 YYREEE, per germline (reference sequence). DNA of the CDR3: TGTGCCAGCAGCAACTTCTTTCGGACAGGGGGCGATGAGCAGTTCTTC. Its translation: CASSNFFRTGGDEQFF. Together with reference TRBV5-4 and TRBJ2-1, the CDR3 gives the full variable domain: ETGVTQSPTHLIKTRGQQVTLRCSSQSGHNTVSWYQQALGQGPQFIFQYYREEENGRGNFPPRFSGLQFPNYSSELNVNALELDDSALYLCASSNFFRTGGDEQFFGPGTRLTVL.

The chain recombines TRBV12-5 with TRBJ2-1, with TRBD1 matching over 8 bases. Per germline, CDR1 LGHNT and CDR2 FRNRAP. CDR3 size: 15 residues. The trim removed 5 bases at V and 5 bases at J, leaving 8 bases unmatched. The CDR3 is CASGQGQGRDNEQFF. CDR3 sequence (DNA): TGTGCTAGTGGTCAAGGACAGGGAAGGGACAATGAGCAGTTCTTC.

In this sample, this clone turned up once. The chain couples TRBV19 to TRBJ2-7; TRBD2 matches 9 bases. The CDR3 runs to 17 residues. Per germline, CDR1 LNHDA and CDR2 SQIVND (reference sequence). V trimming: 4 bases; J trimming: 4 bases; junction bases outside the gene matches: 14. As DNA, the CDR3 is TGTGCCAGTAGTACTCAGGCATCTGGGACTAGCAGGTACGAGCAGTACTTC. It encodes CASSTQASGTSRYEQYF.

The rearrangement links TRBV19 to TRBJ2-1; TRBD1 is a possible D gene (7 bases). This CDR3 has 15 amino acids. CDR1 and CDR2 (germline): LNHDA, SQIVND (reference sequence). The V end was cut by 5 bases, the J end by 5 bases, with 16 bases between. DNA of the CDR3: TGTGCCAGTAGTCTCCAGGGGGGTCGGAACAATGAGCAGTTCTTC. It encodes CASSLQGGRNNEQFF.

This sequence joins TRBV30 and TRBJ2-1, with D possibly being TRBD1 (5 bases). CDR3 length: 14 amino acids. The germline V gene encodes CDR1 GTSNPN and CDR2 SVGIG (reference sequence). The V end was cut by 4 bases, the J end by 2 bases, with 12 bases between. The CDR3 loop reads CAWTKGPTYNEQFF. As DNA, the CDR3 is TGTGCCTGGACCAAGGGGCCCACCTACAATGAGCAGTTCTTC.

The gene calls are TRBV30 and TRBJ2-1, with D possibly being TRBD1 (6 bases). This CDR3 region has 15 residues. V was pared by 6 bases and J by 5 bases, with 20 bases between. Germline V gives CDR1 GTSNPN, CDR2 SVGIG (reference sequence). This CDR3 reads CACIKYGQGNNEQFF. In DNA form, the CDR3 reads TGTGCCTGCATCAAATACGGGCAGGGGAACAATGAGCAGTTCTTC.

V usage is TRBV10-3 and J usage is TRBJ2-3; D is unresolved. V was pared by 3 bases and J by 5 bases, with 9 bases between. The CDR3 sequence is 13 residues long. Germline V gene lookup returns CDR1 ENHRY and CDR2 SYGVKD. DNA for the CDR3: TGTGCCATCAGTGATTCGGCGGTAGATACGCAGTATTTT. It codes for CAISDSAVDTQYF.

The chain uses TRBV6-6 and TRBJ1-2; D gene ambiguous. This CDR3 contains 12 residues. Between the trimmed V and J ends, which lost 7 bases and 5 bases, there was a span of 11 bases. The V gene's germline CDR1 is MNHNY and CDR2 SVGAGI (reference sequence). CDR3 DNA: TGTGCCAGCACCGAAGGGAGTTATGGCTACACCTTC. Its translation: CASTEGSYGYTF.

The chain uses TRBV6-1 and TRBJ2-3, with 8 positions matching TRBD1. CDR3 length equals 15 residues. V shed 3 bases and J 4 bases; nucleotides not matched to a gene: 6. From germline, CDR1 is MNHNS and CDR2 SASEGT. The CDR3 is CASSDRQGRADTQYF. DNA of the CDR3: TGTGCCAGCAGTGACAGACAGGGGCGGGCAGATACGCAGTATTTT.

The V and J genes are TRBV7-3 and TRBJ2-1; 7 nucleotides line up with TRBD2. The CDR3 loop spans 15 amino acids. The V and J ends lost 5 bases and 5 bases, in that order; junction bases with no gene match: 9. CDR1 and CDR2 from the germline V gene are SGHTA and FQGTGA. This CDR3 is CASSLRGVGNNEQFF. The DNA for the CDR3 is TGTGCCAGCAGCCTACGGGGGGTAGGAAACAATGAGCAGTTCTTC.